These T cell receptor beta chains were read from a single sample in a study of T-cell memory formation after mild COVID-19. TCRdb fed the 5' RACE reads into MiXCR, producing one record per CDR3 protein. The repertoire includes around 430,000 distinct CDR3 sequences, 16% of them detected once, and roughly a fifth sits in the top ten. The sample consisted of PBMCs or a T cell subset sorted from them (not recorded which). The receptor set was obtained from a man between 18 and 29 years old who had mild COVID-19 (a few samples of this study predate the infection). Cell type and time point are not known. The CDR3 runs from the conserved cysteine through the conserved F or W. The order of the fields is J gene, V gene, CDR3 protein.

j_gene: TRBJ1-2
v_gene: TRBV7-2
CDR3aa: CASSRRQGKGDVYYGYTF

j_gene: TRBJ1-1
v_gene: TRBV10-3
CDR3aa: CAISAQGTEAFF

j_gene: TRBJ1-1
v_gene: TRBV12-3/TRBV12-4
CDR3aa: CASRGHTEAFF

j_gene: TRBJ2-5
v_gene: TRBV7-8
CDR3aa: CASSYPARLQETQYF

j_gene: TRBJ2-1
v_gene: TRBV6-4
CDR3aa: CASSEGLAGDDEQFF

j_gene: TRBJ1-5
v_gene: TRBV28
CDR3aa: CASSPSGFQPQHF

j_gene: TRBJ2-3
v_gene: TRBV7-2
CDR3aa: CASSPPSGVYTQYF

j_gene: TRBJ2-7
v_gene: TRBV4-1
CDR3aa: CASSLDRYRPSYEQYF

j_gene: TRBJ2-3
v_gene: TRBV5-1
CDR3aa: CASRFRLAGADTQYF

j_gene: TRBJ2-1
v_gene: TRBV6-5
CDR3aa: CASSYLGLARSNEQFF

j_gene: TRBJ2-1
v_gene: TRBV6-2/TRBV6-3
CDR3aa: CASSYWLDLPPYNEQFF

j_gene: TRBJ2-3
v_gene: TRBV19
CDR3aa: CASSMAWGAGDTQYF

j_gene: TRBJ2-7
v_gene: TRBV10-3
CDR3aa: CAISGGYGYEQYF

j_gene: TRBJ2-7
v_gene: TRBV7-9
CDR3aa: CASSLGGLAGGPRSEQYF

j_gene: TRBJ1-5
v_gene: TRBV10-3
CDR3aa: CAISGSSTGGSGNQPQHF

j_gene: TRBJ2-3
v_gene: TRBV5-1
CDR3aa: CASRELAGGPSTDTQYF

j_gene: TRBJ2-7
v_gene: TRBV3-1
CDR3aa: CASSQGGSPRYEQYF

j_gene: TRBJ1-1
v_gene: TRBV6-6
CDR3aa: CASSTIGAGLSTEAFF

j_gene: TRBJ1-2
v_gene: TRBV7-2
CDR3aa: CASSSQQGYGYGYTF

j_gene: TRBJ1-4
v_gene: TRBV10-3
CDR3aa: CAISEVARQGEKLFF

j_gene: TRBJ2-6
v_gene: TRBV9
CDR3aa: CASSVQTGANVLTF

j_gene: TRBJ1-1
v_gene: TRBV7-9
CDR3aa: CASSQGWGNTEAFF

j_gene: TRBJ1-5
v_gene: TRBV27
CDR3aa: CASSPDRDRQPQHF

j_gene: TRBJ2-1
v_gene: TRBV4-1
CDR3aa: CASSQEKGYNEQFF

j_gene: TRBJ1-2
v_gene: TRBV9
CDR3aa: CASSVEGVPNGYGYTF

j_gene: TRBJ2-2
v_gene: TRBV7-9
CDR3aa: CASSWTGPGELFF

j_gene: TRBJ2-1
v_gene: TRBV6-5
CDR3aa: CASSTPPTGAREQFF

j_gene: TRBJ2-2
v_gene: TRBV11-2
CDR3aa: CASSFQTVSNTGELFF